These 8 T cell receptor beta chains share one sample of origin, sequenced in a study of cytomegalovirus exposure and HLA in healthy donors. PCR employed 60 Vbeta and 13 Jbeta primers. The protocol was immunoSEQ multiplex PCR, while the TCRdb copy is restricted to in-frame clones and leaves out a portion. This table holds 90,000 to 100,000 clones, about three quarters found once. Sequencing used PBMCs. The receptors were gathered from a man aged 35 to 55 in good health and CMV-seropositive.

This chain joins TRBV6-4 and TRBJ2-2, with a tentative D call TRBD1 (6 bases). The CDR3 contains 12 residues. Trimming shortened V by 11 bases and J by 6 bases, and 13 bases separated the two germline ends. Germline values: CDR1 MRHNA, CDR2 SNTAGT. The CDR3 region is CAGDIWSGELFF. The CDR3, as DNA: TGTGCCGGGGACATTTGGTCCGGGGAGCTGTTTTTT.

V is TRBV11-2 and J is TRBJ1-1, with 10 bases matching TRBD1. This CDR3 comprises 16 residues. Trimming took 3 bases from V and 4 from J; bases not matched to a gene: 8. Germline V gene data show CDR1 as SGHAT and CDR2 as FQNNGV. As DNA, the CDR3 is TGTGCCAGCAGCTTCCTTGAGACAGGGGGCTTCACTGAAGCTTTCTTT. It is translated as CASSFLETGGFTEAFF.

This CDR3 reads CASRPGGGGANVLTF. The CDR3 bases are TGTGCCAGCAGGCCCGGAGGCGGTGGGGCCAACGTCCTGACTTTC. The genes are TRBV7-6 and TRBJ2-6, with D possibly being TRBD2 (5 bases). Germline CDR1 is SGHVS and CDR2 is FNYEAQ. The ends were cut back, 6 bases at V and 3 bases at J, with 12 bases in the middle. The CDR3 loop spans 15 amino acids.

J is TRBJ2-7 and V is TRBV18; D is possibly TRBD1 (6 bases). CDR1 is KGHSH and CDR2 is LQKENI in the germline V gene. CDR3 length: 17 amino acids. The V gene lost 3 bases and the J gene lost 3 bases, with 21 bases spanning the gap. The CDR3 loop is CASSPPGSGARVYEQYF. The CDR3 region has the DNA TGTGCCAGCTCACCTCCGGGCTCAGGGGCGCGTGTCTACGAGCAGTACTTC.

CDR3 amino acids: CASSFEGLNTEAFF. CDR3 DNA sequence: TGCGCCAGCAGCTTTGAGGGCTTGAACACTGAAGCTTTCTTT. The genes are TRBV5-1 and TRBJ1-1; D gene ambiguous. Germline V gives CDR1 SGHRS, CDR2 YFSETQ. The CDR3 has 14 amino acids. With 2 bases removed from V and 0 bases from J, the gap between germline ends came to 8 bases.

A few counts support this clone. The V call is TRBV5-4, the J call TRBJ2-5; 8 bases are shared with TRBD1. After removal of 6 bases from V and 5 bases from J, the junction contained 6 bases not matched to a gene. The CDR3 has 13 residues. Per germline, CDR1 SGHNT and CDR2 YYREEE (reference sequence). CDR3 sequence reads: CASMAGGAETQYF. The DNA of the CDR3 is TGTGCCAGCATGGCAGGGGGCGCGGAGACCCAGTACTTC.

The rearrangement uses TRBV4-1 and TRBJ1-1; D unclear. V lost 0 bases to trimming and J lost 4 bases, with 6 bases between them. Per germline, CDR1 MGHRA and CDR2 YSYEKL. The CDR3 spans 13 residues. The CDR3 nucleotides are TGCGCCAGCAGCCAAGAAGAGATCACTGAAGCTTTCTTT. It specifies CASSQEEITEAFF.

The chain joins TRBV4-2 to TRBJ2-5; 7 bases are shared with TRBD2. The CDR3 extends over 15 amino acids. CDR1 and CDR2 (germline): LGHNA, YNFKEQ. V shed 1 base and J 3 bases; nucleotides not matched to a gene: 5. The CDR3 DNA is TGTGCCAGCAGCCAAGGAGCGGGGATCGAAGAGACCCAGTACTTC. It yields the protein CASSQGAGIEETQYF.